These T cell receptor beta chains were read from a single sample in a study of long-term antiretroviral therapy in people with HIV. The data were produced by immunoSEQ multiplex PCR, yet TCRdb's version contains in-frame clones alone and is incomplete. The sample lists 20,000 to 25,000 clones; nearly 90% were seen once. Material: unsorted PBMCs, obtained 0.6 years after starting antiretroviral therapy. The receptors come from a man aged 55-75 years with HIV. The CDR3 runs from the conserved cysteine through the conserved F or W. A D gene is named only where the DNA matches it firmly. Clone size is not always given. Where it is, it says once, few, many or a class for expanded clones.

J gene: TRBJ2-1; D gene: TRBD1; V gene: TRBV5-1; clone size: .; CDR3 DNA: TGCGCCAGCAGCTTACAGGGGACGTCCTACAATGAGCAGTTCTTC; CDR3 protein: CASSLQGTSYNEQFF
J gene: TRBJ2-7; D gene: TRBD2; V gene: TRBV6-1; clone size: .; CDR3 DNA: TGTGCCAGCAGTGGCGGACTAGCCTCCTACGAGCAGTACTTC; CDR3 protein: CASSGGLASYEQYF
J gene: TRBJ2-3; D gene: .; V gene: TRBV5-1; clone size: .; CDR3 DNA: TGCGCCAGCAGCTTGCTTAGCGGGACAGGGTCAGATACGCAGTATTTT; CDR3 protein: CASSLLSGTGSDTQYF
J gene: TRBJ1-3; D gene: .; V gene: TRBV6-6; clone size: .; CDR3 DNA: TGTGCCAGCAGTTACTCGATACAGGGACTCGACTCGTTATATTTT; CDR3 protein: CASSYSIQGLDSLYF
J gene: TRBJ2-3; D gene: .; V gene: TRBV5-3; clone size: .; CDR3 DNA: TGTGCCAGAAGCTCCGACAGGAAAACAGATACGCAGTATTTT; CDR3 protein: CARSSDRKTDTQYF
J gene: TRBJ2-7; D gene: .; V gene: TRBV9; clone size: .; CDR3 DNA: TGTGCCAGCAGCTCCGGGAACTCCTACGAGCAGTACTTC; CDR3 protein: CASSSGNSYEQYF
J gene: TRBJ2-7; D gene: .; V gene: TRBV4-2; clone size: few; CDR3 DNA: TGTGCCAGCAGCCAAGAGGCACCTAGAACCTACGAGCAGTACTTC; CDR3 protein: CASSQEAPRTYEQYF
J gene: TRBJ2-2; D gene: .; V gene: TRBV10-1; clone size: few; CDR3 DNA: TGCGCCAGCGGGGGACTTCCCACCGGGGAGCTGTTTTTT; CDR3 protein: CASGGLPTGELFF
J gene: TRBJ1-1; D gene: .; V gene: TRBV6-6; clone size: .; CDR3 DNA: TGTGCCAGCAGTTACTATAATCTGGAAAACACTGAAGCTTTCTTT; CDR3 protein: CASSYYNLENTEAFF
J gene: TRBJ2-5; D gene: .; V gene: TRBV9; clone size: .; CDR3 DNA: TGTGCCAGCAGCAGGGGGTGGACCCAGTACTTC; CDR3 protein: CASSRGWTQYF
J gene: TRBJ2-2; D gene: TRBD1; V gene: TRBV5-1; clone size: .; CDR3 DNA: TGCGCCAGCAGCTTGCGACAGGGTAGGAACACCGGGGAGCTGTTTTTT; CDR3 protein: CASSLRQGRNTGELFF
J gene: TRBJ2-6; D gene: TRBD1; V gene: TRBV7-3; clone size: .; CDR3 DNA: TGTGCCAGCAGAATCCCCGGGGTGGGCAGGGGGAGATCTGGGGCCAACGTCCTGACTTTC; CDR3 protein: CASRIPGVGRGRSGANVLTF
J gene: TRBJ1-4; D gene: .; V gene: TRBV7-2; clone size: .; CDR3 DNA: TGTGCCAGCAGCACATCCAGGGCCACTAATGAAAAACTGTTTTTT; CDR3 protein: CASSTSRATNEKLFF
J gene: TRBJ2-5; D gene: TRBD2; V gene: TRBV9; clone size: .; CDR3 DNA: TGTGCCAGCAGCGAGAGCGGGGGGGTTATCAAAGAGACCCAGTACTTC; CDR3 protein: CASSESGGVIKETQYF
J gene: TRBJ2-7; D gene: .; V gene: TRBV18; clone size: .; CDR3 DNA: TGTGCCAGCTCACCCAAGAGCTCCTACGAGCAGTACTTC; CDR3 protein: CASSPKSSYEQYF
J gene: TRBJ1-4; D gene: .; V gene: TRBV13; clone size: .; CDR3 DNA: TGTGCCAGCAGCAGGGGGGCAACTAATGAAAAACTGTTTTTT; CDR3 protein: CASSRGATNEKLFF
J gene: TRBJ1-1; D gene: .; V gene: TRBV7-2; clone size: .; CDR3 DNA: TGTGCCAGCAGCTTAGATGCCGGGGCGCGGGCTTTCTTT; CDR3 protein: CASSLDAGARAFF
J gene: TRBJ2-5; D gene: TRBD2; V gene: TRBV11-3; clone size: .; CDR3 DNA: TGTGCCAGCAGCTTTGGGCTTCAGCGGGAGGGGTTAGAGACCCAGTACTTC; CDR3 protein: CASSFGLQREGLETQYF
J gene: TRBJ1-6; D gene: .; V gene: TRBV30; clone size: .; CDR3 DNA: TGTGCCTACCAGACAGTACTTGGTTCACCCCTCCACTTT; CDR3 protein: CAYQTVLGSPLHF
J gene: TRBJ2-3; D gene: .; V gene: TRBV10-3; clone size: .; CDR3 DNA: TGTGCCATCACGGGCGACCCCCAGGGATCTGGCACAGATACGCAGTATTTT; CDR3 protein: CAITGDPQGSGTDTQYF
J gene: TRBJ1-5; D gene: TRBD1; V gene: TRBV6-5; clone size: .; CDR3 DNA: TGTGCCAGCAGCCGACAGGGGTGGGATCAGCCCCAGCATTTT; CDR3 protein: CASSRQGWDQPQHF
J gene: TRBJ1-3; D gene: .; V gene: TRBV6-5; clone size: once; CDR3 DNA: TGTGCCAGCAGTTACAGGGGAATTGGAAACACCATATATTTT; CDR3 protein: CASSYRGIGNTIYF
J gene: TRBJ2-5; D gene: .; V gene: TRBV9; clone size: .; CDR3 DNA: TGTGCCAGCAGCGTAGACAGGACGTCCCAAGAGACCCAGTACTTC; CDR3 protein: CASSVDRTSQETQYF
J gene: TRBJ1-1; D gene: .; V gene: TRBV19; clone size: .; CDR3 DNA: TGTGCCAGTACCCAGGGTGGGCACACTGAAGCTTTCTTT; CDR3 protein: CASTQGGHTEAFF
J gene: TRBJ1-1; D gene: .; V gene: TRBV7-2; clone size: .; CDR3 DNA: TGTGCCAGCAGCCCCATGGCAGAGAACACTGAAGCTTTCTTT; CDR3 protein: CASSPMAENTEAFF
J gene: TRBJ2-2; D gene: .; V gene: TRBV28; clone size: once; CDR3 DNA: TGTGCCAGCAGTTTGGAAAGGGCGGGCACCGGGGAGCTGTTTTTT; CDR3 protein: CASSLERAGTGELFF
J gene: TRBJ2-7; D gene: TRBD1; V gene: TRBV27; clone size: .; CDR3 DNA: TGTGCCAGCAGTTTACTTGGGCAGGGGGAGAGCTACGAGCAGTACTTC; CDR3 protein: CASSLLGQGESYEQYF
J gene: TRBJ2-3; D gene: TRBD1; V gene: TRBV5-1; clone size: .; CDR3 DNA: TGCGCCAGCAGTCCCCCAACAGGGGGCGCCTCAGATACGCAGTATTTT; CDR3 protein: CASSPPTGGASDTQYF
J gene: TRBJ2-4; D gene: .; V gene: TRBV7-2; clone size: .; CDR3 DNA: TGTGCCAGCAGCCGCACGCCGGGGGTGAACATTCAGTACTTC; CDR3 protein: CASSRTPGVNIQYF
J gene: TRBJ2-1; D gene: .; V gene: TRBV15; clone size: .; CDR3 DNA: TGTGCCACCAGCAGGGCAGGGGCCCATGAGCAGTTCTTC; CDR3 protein: CATSRAGAHEQFF
J gene: TRBJ2-3; D gene: TRBD2; V gene: TRBV27; clone size: once; CDR3 DNA: TGTGCCAGCAGGACGCGGGAGGGCCGGCCAGATACGCAGTATTTT; CDR3 protein: CASRTREGRPDTQYF
J gene: TRBJ1-1; D gene: .; V gene: TRBV15; clone size: .; CDR3 DNA: TGTGCCACCAGCAGAGATGTGAACACTGAAGCTTTCTTT; CDR3 protein: CATSRDVNTEAFF
J gene: TRBJ2-1; D gene: TRBD2; V gene: TRBV30; clone size: .; CDR3 DNA: TGTGCCTGGAGTGGGTGGCGGGAGGGGGTGAGGTACAATGAGCAGTTCTTC; CDR3 protein: CAWSGWREGVRYNEQFF
J gene: TRBJ1-1; D gene: .; V gene: TRBV5-1; clone size: .; CDR3 DNA: TGCGCCAGCCAAGTAAAGGGGCAAACCGAAGCTTTCTTT; CDR3 protein: CASQVKGQTEAFF
J gene: TRBJ1-2; D gene: TRBD1; V gene: TRBV28; clone size: .; CDR3 DNA: TGTGCCAGCACGAACACAGGGGGGCCTAACTATGGCTACACCTTC; CDR3 protein: CASTNTGGPNYGYTF
J gene: TRBJ2-1; D gene: .; V gene: TRBV14; clone size: .; CDR3 DNA: TGTGCCAGCCGGTCAGGGACTTACAATGAGCAGTTCTTC; CDR3 protein: CASRSGTYNEQFF
J gene: TRBJ2-3; D gene: .; V gene: TRBV5-1; clone size: .; CDR3 DNA: TGCGCCAGCAGCTTGGAAGCAACAGATACGCAGTATTTT; CDR3 protein: CASSLEATDTQYF
J gene: TRBJ1-2; D gene: .; V gene: TRBV7-2; clone size: .; CDR3 DNA: TGTGCCAGCAGCCCAACTCATCGAGGCTATGGCTACACCTTC; CDR3 protein: CASSPTHRGYGYTF
J gene: TRBJ2-2; D gene: .; V gene: TRBV4-3; clone size: .; CDR3 DNA: TGCGCCAGCAGCCCCCAAGCGACAGACGCCGGGGAGCTGTTTTTT; CDR3 protein: CASSPQATDAGELFF
J gene: TRBJ2-5; D gene: .; V gene: TRBV18; clone size: .; CDR3 DNA: TGTGCCAGCTCACCTAGACAAGAGACCCAGTACTTC; CDR3 protein: CASSPRQETQYF
J gene: TRBJ2-3; D gene: .; V gene: TRBV5-1; clone size: .; CDR3 DNA: TGCGCCAGCAGCTTGATAGGGGGGGGCACAGATACGCAGTATTTT; CDR3 protein: CASSLIGGGTDTQYF
J gene: TRBJ2-5; D gene: TRBD1; V gene: TRBV29-1; clone size: .; CDR3 DNA: TGCAGCGCTGGGAGGACAGGGCTGTCCCAAGAGACCCAGTACTTC; CDR3 protein: CSAGRTGLSQETQYF
J gene: TRBJ2-1; D gene: TRBD2; V gene: TRBV7-2; clone size: .; CDR3 DNA: TGTGCCAGCAGCTTAGCGGGTCGCGGGGGGAATGACAATGAGCAGTTCTTC; CDR3 protein: CASSLAGRGGNDNEQFF
J gene: TRBJ2-7; D gene: .; V gene: TRBV9; clone size: once; CDR3 DNA: TGTGCCAGCAGCGTAGCTCCGGTAGGACCCTTAATCAGCGAGCAGTACTTC; CDR3 protein: CASSVAPVGPLISEQYF
J gene: TRBJ1-5; D gene: .; V gene: TRBV28; clone size: .; CDR3 DNA: TGTGCCAGCAGTTTAGGGGGGGGCGGAAATCAGCCCCAGCATTTT; CDR3 protein: CASSLGGGGNQPQHF
J gene: TRBJ1-2; D gene: .; V gene: TRBV7-2; clone size: .; CDR3 DNA: TGTGCCAGCAGCTCGGACAGCGCTGGTCTCTATGGCTACACCTTC; CDR3 protein: CASSSDSAGLYGYTF
J gene: TRBJ2-5; D gene: .; V gene: TRBV7-9; clone size: .; CDR3 DNA: TGTGCCAGCAGCTTAGAATTGAAGGGCAAAGGGGAGACCCAGTACTTC; CDR3 protein: CASSLELKGKGETQYF
J gene: TRBJ2-5; D gene: .; V gene: TRBV9; clone size: .; CDR3 DNA: TGTGCCAGCAGCGTAAGGGTTGGGGAGACCCAGTACTTC; CDR3 protein: CASSVRVGETQYF
J gene: TRBJ1-3; D gene: .; V gene: TRBV9; clone size: .; CDR3 DNA: TGTGCCAGCAGCCCTGAGACTTCCCGACAAGTCGGAAACACCATATATTTT; CDR3 protein: CASSPETSRQVGNTIYF
J gene: TRBJ1-6; D gene: .; V gene: TRBV5-8; clone size: .; CDR3 DNA: TGTGCCAGCAGCTCCACCGGGGCTTATAATTCACCCCTCCACTTT; CDR3 protein: CASSSTGAYNSPLHF
J gene: TRBJ2-3; D gene: .; V gene: TRBV2; clone size: .; CDR3 DNA: TGTGCCAGCAGGGTAGATTATACGCAGTATTTT; CDR3 protein: CASRVDYTQYF
J gene: TRBJ1-4; D gene: .; V gene: TRBV30; clone size: .; CDR3 DNA: TGTGCCTGGAGTGTACCCGGGCAGCCATACAATGATGGAAAACTGTTTTTT; CDR3 protein: CAWSVPGQPYNDGKLFF
J gene: TRBJ2-7; D gene: .; V gene: TRBV28; clone size: .; CDR3 DNA: TGTGCCAGCAGTGCCCAGTACGAGCAGTACTTC; CDR3 protein: CASSAQYEQYF
J gene: TRBJ1-1; D gene: .; V gene: TRBV5-1; clone size: .; CDR3 DNA: TGCGCCAGCAGCTTGGGCAGGGTTGGCACTGAAGCTTTCTTT; CDR3 protein: CASSLGRVGTEAFF
J gene: TRBJ1-1; D gene: .; V gene: TRBV5-6; clone size: .; CDR3 DNA: TGTGCTTCGCAGACCTTTAACACTGAAGCTTTCTTT; CDR3 protein: CASQTFNTEAFF
J gene: TRBJ1-1; D gene: TRBD1; V gene: TRBV6-5; clone size: .; CDR3 DNA: TGTGCCAGCAGTTACTCGGTAACAGGGGGCACTGAAGCTTTCTTT; CDR3 protein: CASSYSVTGGTEAFF